Below, 5 T cell receptor beta chains from the same sample are listed, as sequenced in a study of T cells in Graves' hyperthyroidism and ophthalmopathy. Amplified TCR beta CDR3 regions derived from RNA transcripts. During a first-round RT-PCR of the TCR CDR3, the HTBI primer set was used. TCRdb ran MiXCR on the multiplex PCR reads and lists one entry per CDR3 protein. The sample has about 700,000 distinct CDR3 sequences; 11% to 15% are singletons. Sequencing was carried out using blood. The receptors originated from a young woman with Graves' hyperthyroidism.

This clonotype was picked up many times. The V gene is TRBV7-3, the J gene TRBJ2-3; TRBD1 might be the D (5 bases). The V end was cut by 1 base, the J end by 3 bases, with 11 bases between. Per the germline V gene, CDR1 is SGHTA and CDR2 is FQGTGA. The CDR3 runs to 15 residues. The chain's CDR3 is CASSLMQGLTDTQYF. The CDR3 DNA follows: TGTGCCAGCAGCTTAATGCAGGGCCTGACAGATACGCAGTATTTT. Supplemented by reference TRBV7-3 and TRBJ2-3, the full variable domain reads GAGVSQTPSNKVTEKGKYVELRCDPISGHTALYWYRQSLGQGPEFLIYFQGTGAADDSGLPNDRFFAVRPEGSVSTLKIQRTERGDSAVYLCASSLMQGLTDTQYFGPGTRLTVL.

This clonotype appeared many times. The chain employs TRBV20-1 and TRBJ2-7; 9 bases match TRBD2. CDR1 and CDR2 from the germline V gene are DFQATT and SNEGSKA (reference sequence). The V segment lost 1 base and the J segment 1 base; nucleotides outside the gene matches: 2. The CDR3 consists of 14 residues. CDR3 protein: CSARGAGGSYEQYF. The DNA for the CDR3 is TGCAGTGCTAGAGGCGCGGGAGGGTCCTACGAGCAGTACTTC.

Details on this clonotype: At one end the junction does not follow the germline gene, possibly because of a read error. This chain links TRBV5-1 with TRBJ2-2; 10 bases agree with TRBD1. The germline V gene has CDR1 SGHRS and CDR2 YFSETQ. The CDR3 totals 15 residues. This CDR3 is CANSRTGGNTGELFF. CDR3 in DNA: TGCGCCAACAGCAGGACAGGGGGTAACACCGGGGAGCTGTTTTTT.

Here the CDR3 DNA reads TGTGCCAGCAGCGCCGGGACTAGTCACGAGCAGTTCTTC. This encodes CASSAGTSHEQFF. V and J are TRBV7-3 and TRBJ2-7; 8 bases fit TRBD2. The J call is in doubt because the DNA end fits TRBJ2-1 better. The CDR3 runs 13 residues. From germline, CDR1 is SGHTA and CDR2 FQGTGA.

This clonotype showed up many times. The chain combines TRBV18 with TRBJ2-3, with TRBD2 matching over 7 bases. The germline gives CDR1 KGHSH, CDR2 LQKENI. J gave up 0 bases and V 1 base, and 4 bases lay outside the gene matches. The CDR3 length is 16 residues. The CDR3 DNA sequence: TGTGCCAGCTCACCACTGCGGGAGTCTAGCACAGATACGCAGTATTTT. It codes for CASSPLRESSTDTQYF.